The next 8 T cell receptor beta chains were all read from a single sample in a study of blood T cells in healthy people across ages. Then a second PCR, running roughly 7 to 11 cycles, was carried out with a sample-barcoded 5' primer and a J-beta primer mix. TCRdb reprocessed the 5' RACE reads with MiXCR, giving one entry per CDR3 protein. This table has 720,000 or so distinct CDR3 sequences, roughly 41% appearing once. The sequenced sample was blood. All receptors come from a man older than 75 in good health.

CDR3 nucleotides: TGTGCCAGCAGCTACTTGGGAGAGGGCGGGGAGCTGTTTTTT. This encodes CASSYLGEGGELFF. The rearrangement uses TRBV4-2 and TRBJ2-2; TRBD2 might be the D (5 bases). The CDR3 is made up of 14 amino acids. CDR1 LGHNA and CDR2 YNFKEQ come from the germline V gene. The V end lost 5 bases, the J end lost 7 bases, and 14 bases lay between the germline ends.

The rearrangement links TRBV20-1 to TRBJ2-1, with D perhaps matching TRBD2 (6 bases). Between the trimmed V and J ends, which lost 6 bases and 3 bases, there was a span of 18 bases. CDR1 is DFQATT, CDR2 SNEGSKA, per germline (reference sequence). The CDR3 covers 15 residues. CDR3 nucleotide sequence: TGCAGTGCCTTAGGATTGGGACTCGACTACAATGAGCAGTTCTTC. Its translation is CSALGLGLDYNEQFF.

There are a few counts of this clonotype. The V and J genes are TRBV6-6 and TRBJ1-5, with 8 nucleotides matching TRBD1. After removal of 5 bases from V and 2 bases from J, the junction contained 8 bases not matched to a gene. CDR3 length: 16 residues. Germline values: CDR1 MNHNY, CDR2 SVGAGI (reference sequence). CDR3 loop: CASSVRGQGGNQPQHF. DNA of the CDR3: TGTGCCAGCAGTGTCCGTGGACAGGGAGGCAATCAGCCCCAGCATTTT.

The V and J genes are TRBV3-1 and TRBJ2-3, with unresolved D. Between the trimmed V and J ends, which lost 0 bases and 0 bases, there was a span of 7 bases. There are 15 residues in the CDR3. The V gene's germline CDR1 is LGHDT and CDR2 YNNKEL (reference sequence). The CDR3 here is CASSQDDHSTDTQYF. In DNA, the CDR3 is TGTGCCAGCAGCCAAGACGACCATAGCACAGATACGCAGTATTTT.

Here the CDR3 DNA reads TGTGCCAGCAGCTTAGTCCTGGATTATGGCTACACCTTC. This translates into CASSLVLDYGYTF. The chain is built from TRBV5-6 and TRBJ1-2; D is unresolved. V lost 2 bases and J lost 5, with 10 bases in between. CDR3 length: 13 residues. CDR1 and CDR2 from the germline V gene are SGHDT and YYEEEE. The whole variable domain, remainder taken from reference TRBV5-6 and TRBJ1-2, is DAGVTQSPTHLIKTRGQQVTLRCSPKSGHDTVSWYQQALGQGPQFIFQYYEEEERQRGNFPDRFSGHQFPNYSSELNVNALLLGDSALYLCASSLVLDYGYTFGSGTRLTVV.

This clonotype was seen a handful of times. The chain carries TRBV7-2 and TRBJ2-3, with TRBD2 matching 9 bases. The junction had 1 base not matched to a gene; V was cut back by 5 bases and J by 7 bases. CDR1 is SGHTA, CDR2 FQGNSA, per germline. This CDR3 spans 12 amino acids. CDR3 nucleotides: TGTGCCAGCAGCGCGGGAGGGAATACGCAGTATTTT. This gives the protein CASSAGGNTQYF.

This clonotype was counted ten times or more. The chain links TRBV6-2 or TRBV6-3 to TRBJ1-1; D is perhaps TRBD1 (6 bases). The germline gives CDR1 MNHEY, CDR2 SVGEGT. The CDR3 has 17 amino acids. The V gene lost 4 bases and the J gene lost 3 bases, with 21 bases spanning the gap. DNA for the CDR3: TGTGCCAGCAGTTCTGGAACCCGGGGGCGCTTCGACACTGAAGCTTTCTTT. Encoded protein: CASSSGTRGRFDTEAFF.

Only a few counts were recorded for this clonotype. The chain uses TRBV28 and TRBJ2-5; D not certain. Germline loops: CDR1 MDHEN, CDR2 SYDVKM. The CDR3 consists of 13 residues. V lost 7 bases and J 11 bases, leaving 20 bases between the germline ends. The CDR3 spells CASNRARGGEQYF. The CDR3 region has the DNA TGTGCCAGCAATCGGGCTCGTGGTGGTGAGCAGTACTTC.